The clone carrying this TCR beta chain was observed many times. Germline CDR1 and CDR2: MDHEN and SYDVKM. CDR3 length equals 16 residues. With V trimmed by 7 bases and J by 4 bases, 7 bases remained unmatched. This specimen comes from a study of response to subunit inactivated influenza vaccine. TCRdb re-analysed the RT-PCR reads in MiXCR, keeping a single row per CDR3 protein. The table lists over 650,000 distinct CDR3 sequences, roughly 20% of them singletons. The TCR comes from a man aged 45-60 years who received an inactivated influenza vaccine. The J gene is TRBJ2-6, the V gene TRBV28; TRBD1 matches 10 bases. This specimen was PBMCs from blood, taken roughly 5 days after vaccination. CDR3 region: CASIGTGVLGANVLTF. For the CDR3, the DNA is TGTGCCAGCATCGGGACAGGGGTACTCGGGGCCAACGTCCTGACTTTC.